The source of this T cell receptor beta chain is a study of blood T cell repertoires in COVID-19. Produced via immunoSEQ multiplex PCR; TCRdb's table is partial and in-frame only. In the table there are about 120,000 clones, over 60% of which are singletons. Trimming cost V 6 bases and J 0 bases; bases outside gene matches: 15. The CDR3 sequence is 18 residues long. Germline CDR1 MRHNA, CDR2 SNTAGT. The specimen was peripheral blood. The chain has TRBV6-4 and TRBJ1-2, with 8 bases lining up with TRBD1. This TCR came from a woman over 75 with acute or convalescent COVID-19. For the CDR3, the DNA is TGTGCCAGCAGGGCCCGTGAGGGACAGGACCGATCTAACTATGGCTACACCTTC. Translation gives CASRAREGQDRSNYGYTF.